The 21 T cell receptor beta chains in this list originate from one sample, sequenced in a study of T cell repertoires in cytomegalovirus infection. TCRdb passed the reads through MiXCR, listing each CDR3 protein once. The sample carries 310,000 or so distinct CDR3 sequences, 20% to 30% recorded once. The material sequenced was PBMCs. Receptors originate from a human donor in good health (CMV status not recorded). Some clones in this sample may be carry-over from other donors' samples.

This clonotype came up a few times. The rearrangement uses TRBV12-3 or TRBV12-4 and TRBJ1-1; D perhaps matches TRBD1 (6 bases). V was trimmed by 5 bases and J by 1 base, leaving 11 bases between them. The CDR3 runs 14 residues. DNA of the CDR3: TGTGCCAGCAGTGGGGGACATTCGAACACTGAAGCTTTCTTT. Translating gives CASSGGHSNTEAFF.

V is TRBV7-9 and J is TRBJ1-5; D ambiguous. CDR1 is SEHNR, CDR2 FQNEAQ, per germline (reference sequence). CDR3 length: 12 amino acids. Here the CDR3 reads CSSGNSNQPQHF. CDR3 DNA sequence: TGTTCCTCGGGGAATAGCAATCAGCCCCAGCATTTT.

This clonotype was observed at least ten times. The V call is TRBV27, the J call TRBJ1-2, with D possibly TRBD1 on 5 matching bases. From germline, CDR1 is MNHEY and CDR2 SMNVEV (reference sequence). Trimming left V 7 bases short and J 5 bases short, with 23 bases between. The CDR3 is 16 residues long. The chain's CDR3 is CASTSMTRATTYGYTF. For the CDR3, the DNA is TGTGCCAGCACCTCCATGACCAGGGCTACTACTTATGGCTACACCTTC.

This clonotype was recorded a few times. The chain links TRBV6-4 to TRBJ2-3; maybe TRBD1 (6 bases). Germline assignment: CDR1 MRHNA and CDR2 SNTAGT. The CDR3 has 15 residues. Trimming pared 7 bases from V and 11 bases from J, leaving 25 bases between. In DNA form, the CDR3 reads TGTGCCAGCATTTCTCAGGAGGCCCCGACAGGAGAGCAGTATTTT. Protein sequence: CASISQEAPTGEQYF.

This clonotype occurred many times. The chain couples TRBV7-2 to TRBJ2-5; D possibly corresponds to TRBD1 (5 bases). With 5 bases removed from V and 2 bases from J, the gap between germline ends came to 12 bases. Germline CDR1 is SGHTA and CDR2 is FQGNSA. This CDR3 has 14 residues. For the CDR3, the DNA is TGTGCCAGCAGCGGAGACAGACATCAAGAGACCCAGTACTTC. It specifies CASSGDRHQETQYF.

This clonotype came up many times. The chain links TRBV7-9 to TRBJ2-1; 13 positions agree with TRBD2. J gave up 5 bases and V 5 bases, and 18 bases lay outside the gene matches. Germline-derived CDR1 and CDR2 are SEHNR and FQNEAQ (reference sequence). CDR3 length equals 20 residues. This CDR3 is CASSPGTSGITYKVDNEQFF. The CDR3 DNA follows: TGTGCCAGCAGCCCCGGGACTAGCGGGATAACCTACAAAGTCGACAATGAGCAGTTCTTC. Supplemented by reference TRBV7-9 and TRBJ2-1, the full variable domain reads DTGVSQNPRHKITKRGQNVTFRCDPISEHNRLYWYRQTLGQGPEFLTYFQNEAQLEKSRLLSDRFSAERPKGSFSTLEIQRTEQGDSAMYLCASSPGTSGITYKVDNEQFFGPGTRLTVL.

This chain joins TRBV7-9 and TRBJ2-3; TRBD2 matches 8 bases. Germline lookup yields CDR1 SEHNR and CDR2 FQNEAQ (reference sequence). With V trimmed by 10 bases and J by 6 bases, 9 bases remained unmatched. The CDR3 covers 13 residues. In DNA, the CDR3 is TGTGCCACCATGGGACTAGGGACGGATACGCAGTATTTT. Residues: CATMGLGTDTQYF.

The rearrangement uses TRBV7-9 and TRBJ1-4, with a weak D call TRBD1 (5 bases). Germline V gene data show CDR1 as SEHNR and CDR2 as FQNEAQ (reference sequence). V was trimmed by 2 bases and J by 2 bases, leaving 9 bases between them. The CDR3 length is 15 residues. In DNA form, the CDR3 reads TGTGCCAGCAGCTTATTCTGGGGGACTAATGAAAAACTGTTTTTT. Translation gives CASSLFWGTNEKLFF.

The chain carries TRBV28 and TRBJ1-2; D not resolved. The CDR3 loop spans 13 amino acids. Per the germline V gene, CDR1 is MDHEN and CDR2 is SYDVKM. Trimming cost V 4 bases and J 4 bases, with 10 bases left between them. CDR3 nucleotide sequence: TGTGCCAGCAGTTCCCGACGGAGCTATGGCTACACCTTC. It encodes CASSSRRSYGYTF.

This clonotype was detected ten times or more. The chain employs TRBV19 and TRBJ1-1; 12 bases fit TRBD1. CDR1 is LNHDA, CDR2 SQIVND, per germline (reference sequence). The CDR3 is 14 amino acids. Losses at the gene ends were 9 bases for V and 5 bases for J; bases not matched to a gene: 7. CDR3 DNA sequence: TGTGCCAGCCCGGGACAGGGGGCAAGAACTGAAGCTTTCTTT. As protein: CASPGQGARTEAFF.

This chain links TRBV6-2 or TRBV6-3 with TRBJ2-2, with 9 nucleotides matching TRBD1. CDR1 and CDR2 from the germline V gene are MNHEY and SVGEGT. CDR3 length: 15 residues. J lost 6 bases, V lost 1 base, and 3 bases had no gene match. The CDR3 sequence is CASSYLNRGPGELFF. The CDR3 DNA is TGTGCCAGCAGTTACTTGAACAGGGGGCCCGGGGAGCTGTTTTTT.

This clonotype was seen ten or more times. The rearrangement uses TRBV7-8 and TRBJ2-7, with D uncertain. CDR3 length equals 14 residues. V lost 1 base to trimming and J lost 4 bases, with 11 bases between them. The V gene's germline CDR1 is SGHVS and CDR2 FQNEAQ. The CDR3 DNA follows: TGTGCCAGCAGCTTAGTCGCCTTAGGGTACGAGCAGTACTTC. Protein sequence: CASSLVALGYEQYF.

Concerning this clonotype itself: A read error is possible here, since a much larger clone lies one base away. The chain uses TRBV11-2 and TRBJ2-1; D unclear. Per the germline V gene, CDR1 is SGHAT and CDR2 is FQNNGV. This CDR3 spans 13 amino acids. CDR3 in amino acids: CASSLDVDNGQFF. As DNA, the CDR3 is TGTGCCAGCAGCTTAGATGTCGACAATGGGCAGTTCTTC.

CDR3 nucleotide sequence: TGTGCCAGCAGTGAATTGCTGGACACCACTGAAGCTTTCTTT. Translation: CASSELLDTTEAFF. The rearrangement links TRBV2 to TRBJ1-1, with D tentatively TRBD1 (5 bases). V was pared by 2 bases and J by 4 bases, with 11 bases between. The CDR3 is made up of 14 amino acids. The germline CDR1 and CDR2 sequences are SNHLY and FYNNEI.

The genes are TRBV4-3 and TRBJ1-1; D gene uncertain. Trimming removed 4 bases from V and 1 base from J, with 7 bases in between. CDR1 and CDR2 (germline): LGHNA, YSLEER. The CDR3 is 13 residues long. The CDR3 sequence is CASSRTSNTEAFF. The CDR3 DNA sequence: TGCGCCAGCAGCCGAACATCGAACACTGAAGCTTTCTTT.

This clonotype was observed a few times. This chain connects TRBV12-3 or TRBV12-4 to TRBJ2-2, with 7 bases aligning to TRBD2. The CDR3 spans 17 residues. Trimming cost V 5 bases and J 6 bases; bases outside gene matches: 15. In DNA form, the CDR3 reads TGTGCCAGCAGTCCCGCCCGGACTAGTGTTGGTTCCGGGGAGCTGTTTTTT. Translated: CASSPARTSVGSGELFF.

This clonotype has ten or more counts. This chain links TRBV7-2 with TRBJ1-6; D gene ambiguous. The CDR3 is made up of 15 amino acids. CDR1 and CDR2 (germline): SGHTA, FQGNSA. V was clipped by 1 base and J by 10 bases, with 14 bases between them. The CDR3 DNA sequence: TGTGCCAGCAGCTTAGAATCGCGGGTCGGGTCACCCCTCCACTTT. Protein sequence: CASSLESRVGSPLHF.

This clonotype came up many times. The V gene is TRBV7-2, the J gene TRBJ2-7, with D perhaps TRBD2 (5 bases). Germline values: CDR1 SGHTA, CDR2 FQGNSA. The ends were cut back, 1 base at V and 6 bases at J, with 7 bases in the middle. The CDR3 extends over 12 amino acids. The CDR3 coding sequence is TGTGCCAGCAGCTTAGTCCGGGGCGAGCAGTACTTC. Protein product: CASSLVRGEQYF.

This clonotype was recorded only once. This may stem from a read error, because a much larger clone lies one nucleotide away. J is TRBJ1-1 and V is TRBV4-3; no definite D call. Germline V gene data show CDR1 as LGHNA and CDR2 as YSLEER. Trimming left V 4 bases short and J 4 bases short, with 10 bases between. CDR3 length: 13 amino acids. Written as DNA, the CDR3 is TGCGCCAGCAGCCCACGGGGTTTCACTGAAGCTTTCTTT. Its protein product is CASSPRGFTEAFF.

The sample holds many counts of this clonotype. This chain joins TRBV7-2 and TRBJ2-7; unclear D gene. CDR1 SGHTA and CDR2 FQGNSA come from the germline V gene. The V and J ends lost 5 bases and 2 bases respectively, with 7 bases between them. The CDR3 has 12 amino acids. The CDR3 region has the DNA TGTGCCAGCAGCGTCAACACCTACGAGCAGTACTTC. It specifies CASSVNTYEQYF.

The chain recombines TRBV11-1 with TRBJ1-1; a weak D match, TRBD1 (6 bases). The CDR3 loop spans 13 amino acids. Trimming took 5 bases from V and 5 from J, leaving 12 bases between them. Germline V CDR1 and CDR2: SGHAT, FQDESV (reference sequence). CDR3 DNA: TGTGCCAGCAGCCCAGGGGAGTGGACTGAAGCTTTCTTT. Its translation is CASSPGEWTEAFF.